This T cell receptor (beta chain) is from a study of T cells after posttransplantation cyclophosphamide. There are 15 residues in the CDR3. V was trimmed by 6 bases and J by 3 bases, leaving 16 bases between them. Germline values: CDR1 WNHNN, CDR2 SYGVQD (reference sequence). This related bone marrow graft donor gave peripheral blood on the day of marrow donation. Data came from immunoSEQ multiplex PCR; TCRdb stores just in-frame clones and leaves some out. Counted here are fewer than 8,000 clones, more than 85% occurring once; the ten biggest clones make up 3% to 4%. As regards this clone: Its antigen is undetermined.

Overall study findings and caveats: Tissue-infiltrating T cells from skin or gut overlapped little with blood T cells.

The TCR sequence derives from a woman in her forties or fifties in good health and a related stem cell transplant donor. The genes are TRBV10-1 and TRBJ2-3; maybe TRBD1 (6 bases). Sequences were obtained from CD4+ T cells sorted from blood. CDR3 sequence (DNA): TGCGCCAGCAGAAGGAGACAGGACCCGACAGATACGCAGTATTTT. Translated, it gives CASRRRQDPTDTQYF.